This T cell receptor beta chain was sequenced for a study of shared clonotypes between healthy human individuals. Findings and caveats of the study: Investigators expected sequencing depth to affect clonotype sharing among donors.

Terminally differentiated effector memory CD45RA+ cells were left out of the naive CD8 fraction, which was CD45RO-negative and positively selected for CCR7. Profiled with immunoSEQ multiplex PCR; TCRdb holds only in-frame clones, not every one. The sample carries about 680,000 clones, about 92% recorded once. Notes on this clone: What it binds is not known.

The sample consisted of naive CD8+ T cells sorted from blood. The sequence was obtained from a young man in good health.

The CDR3 sequence: CASSLGRQNYGYTF. The DNA for the CDR3 is TGTGCCAGCAGCTTAGGGCGACAGAACTATGGCTACACCTTC. The chain employs TRBV7-9 and TRBJ1-2, with D perhaps matching TRBD1 (5 bases). Germline V CDR1 and CDR2: SEHNR, FQNEAQ (reference sequence). This CDR3 spans 14 amino acids. Trimming shortened V by 1 base and J by 2 bases, and 8 bases separated the two germline ends.